The rows below give T cell receptor beta chains drawn from one sample of a study of blood T cell repertoires in COVID-19. TCRdb's table, derived via immunoSEQ multiplex PCR, lists solely in-frame clones and lacks some. The data hold 120,000 or so clones, with over 80% observed a single time. The sequencing sample was made of peripheral blood. The source is a man between 60 and 70 years old with acute or convalescent COVID-19. The CDR3 runs from the conserved cysteine through the conserved F or W. D genes are given only for firm matches. Rows may omit the clone size; those that give it use once, few, many or a size class.

>TRBD1|TRBJ1-1|-|TRBV14
TGTGCCAGCAGCGATCAGGGGGTTTACACTGAAGCTTTCTTT
CASSDQGVYTEAFF
>-|TRBJ2-7|-|TRBV6-5
TGTGCCAGCAGTTACCCAGGGAGGAACGAGCAGTACTTC
CASSYPGRNEQYF
>-|TRBJ2-7|-|TRBV2
TGTGCGAGGGGGGGGACCCTCTACGAGCAGTACTTC
CARGGTLYEQYF
>TRBD1|TRBJ1-3|-|TRBV6-6
TGTGCCAGCTACCCGGGACAGGGTAGGGGAAACACCATATATTTT
CASYPGQGRGNTIYF
>TRBD1|TRBJ1-2|-|TRBV28
TGTGCCAGCAGTCCCCGGGCAGGGGGACTCTATGGCTACACCTTC
CASSPRAGGLYGYTF
>TRBD1|TRBJ2-7|-|TRBV5-1
TGCGCCAGCAGGACAGGGGCATCCTACGAGCAGTACTTC
CASRTGASYEQYF
>-|TRBJ2-1|-|TRBV7-9
TGTGCCAGCAGCATCAGGGTTAGTGAGCAGTTCTTC
CASSIRVSEQFF
>-|TRBJ2-7|once|TRBV5-1
TGCGCCAGCAGCTTGGGCGACAGCCCCTACGAGCAGTACTTC
CASSLGDSPYEQYF
>TRBD2|TRBJ2-3|-|TRBV6-5
TGTGCCAGCAGTCCGGTAGCGGGAGAGTTTGATACGCAGTATTTT
CASSPVAGEFDTQYF
>TRBD1|TRBJ1-4|-|TRBV28
TGTGCCAGCAGTTCCTACAGGGGAAAGGAAAAACTGTTTTTT
CASSSYRGKEKLFF
>TRBD1|TRBJ1-3|-|TRBV9
TGTGCCAGCCGCGAGGGACAGGGGTCGGACACCATATATTTT
CASREGQGSDTIYF
>TRBD1|TRBJ1-1|-|TRBV9
TGTGCCAGCAGCGTAGTACAGGGGGCTGAAGCTTTCTTT
CASSVVQGAEAFF
>-|TRBJ2-1|-|TRBV30
TGTGCCTGGAGCGCGGACAGCGCTGAGCAGTTCTTC
CAWSADSAEQFF
>-|TRBJ1-2|-|TRBV5-1
TGCGCCAGCAGCCCCGATACACTTAGCCAGGGCTACACCTTC
CASSPDTLSQGYTF
>TRBD1|TRBJ1-1|once|TRBV11-2
TGTGCCAGCAGCGCTCGGACAGGTCATTCGAACACTGAAGCTTTCTTT
CASSARTGHSNTEAFF
>-|TRBJ2-7|once|TRBV15
TGTGCCACCAGCAGATTTCGGACAGCCCGAACCGAGCAGTACTTC
CATSRFRTARTEQYF
>-|TRBJ1-2|-|TRBV5-1
TGCGCCAGCAGCTCCGGCGGGGGCGCAGGCCAAGGGGGCTACACCTTC
CASSSGGGAGQGGYTF
>TRBD1|TRBJ1-4|-|TRBV7-2
TGTGCCAGCAGCTATGGGCACAGGGGCGGAGAAAAACTGTTTTTT
CASSYGHRGGEKLFF
>TRBD1|TRBJ1-6|once|TRBV28
TGTGCCAGCGCCCTCCGGGACAGACCTAGTTCACCCCTCCACTTT
CASALRDRPSSPLHF
>-|TRBJ1-1|-|TRBV29-1
TGCAGCGTTGAGACAGGTCAAGCTTTCTTT
CSVETGQAFF
>TRBD2|TRBJ2-1|-|TRBV18
TGTGCCAGCTCCTTGGCGGGAGGACCCTACAATGAGCAGTTCTTC
CASSLAGGPYNEQFF
>-|TRBJ2-3|once|TRBV6-5
TGTGCCACCAAGGGAGTATTACACACGGATACGCAGTATTTT
CATKGVLHTDTQYF
>TRBD1|TRBJ2-7|-|TRBV6-2/TRBV6-3
TGTGCCAGCGGCCGGGACAGGGGCAACGAGCAGTACTTC
CASGRDRGNEQYF
>TRBD1|TRBJ1-4|-|TRBV7-9
TGTGCCAGCAGCTTAGACAGGGGGAGAGCAACTAATGAAAAACTGTTTTTT
CASSLDRGRATNEKLFF
>-|TRBJ1-2|-|TRBV24-1
TGTGCCACCAGTGAAACAGGGCGGTATGGCTACACCTTC
CATSETGRYGYTF
>-|TRBJ1-2|-|TRBV9
TGTGCCAGCAGCGTCATCGGGACTGACTATGGCTACACCTTC
CASSVIGTDYGYTF
>-|TRBJ1-6|-|TRBV27
TGTGCCAGCAGTTTATCGTGGGGGGGGGAAACATTGTCACCCCTCCACTTT
CASSLSWGGETLSPLHF
>TRBD1|TRBJ2-3|-|TRBV10-3
TGTGCCATCAGGGACAGGGGGGGGACAGATACGCAGTATTTT
CAIRDRGGTDTQYF
>-|TRBJ1-1|-|TRBV11-2
TGTGCCAGCAGCTTACAAGGCACAGGTGAAGCTTTCTTT
CASSLQGTGEAFF
>-|TRBJ1-2|-|TRBV3-1/TRBV3-2
TGTGCCAGCAGACACCCAGAGGATGGCTACACCTTC
CASRHPEDGYTF
>-|TRBJ1-5|-|TRBV5-4
TGTGCCAGCAGCTTGGCGGGGAGAGGGCAGCCCCAGCATTTT
CASSLAGRGQPQHF
>-|TRBJ1-1|-|TRBV7-9
TGTGCCAGCAGCGTAGGAGGCAGGGTGCACACTGAAGCTTTCTTT
CASSVGGRVHTEAFF
>TRBD1|TRBJ1-1|-|TRBV2
TGTGCCAGCACTAGCCTCGACAGGGTAGGTACTGAAGCTTTCTTT
CASTSLDRVGTEAFF
>-|TRBJ2-1|-|TRBV19
TGTGCCAGTAGTACGGCCTTGGGGGACTTCTACAATGAGCAGTTCTTC
CASSTALGDFYNEQFF
>-|TRBJ2-6|-|TRBV7-9
TGTGCCAGCAGCCTAACAGCTGCTGGGGCCAACGTCCTGACTTTC
CASSLTAAGANVLTF
>-|TRBJ1-2|-|TRBV28
TGTGCCAGCAGTTTATCGCTTTCCGGGGGTGCAGTCTACACCTTC
CASSLSLSGGAVYTF
>TRBD1|TRBJ1-1|-|TRBV19
TGTGCCAGTAGTTCCTGGGACAGGGCGGGCACTGAAGCTTTCTTT
CASSSWDRAGTEAFF
>TRBD2|TRBJ2-7|-|TRBV28
TGTGCCAGCAGCCTACGTCGGGATAGCGGGGGTTCCTCCTACGAGCAGTACTTC
CASSLRRDSGGSSYEQYF
>-|TRBJ2-5|-|TRBV13
TGTGCCAGCAGCCCCCGGGGTACCCAAGAGACCCAGTACTTC
CASSPRGTQETQYF
>-|TRBJ1-1|-|TRBV6-4
TGTGCCAGCAGCGCACAGGGAGGGACTGAAGCTTTCTTT
CASSAQGGTEAFF
>TRBD1|TRBJ1-1|-|TRBV3-1/TRBV3-2
TGTGCCAGCACCAGGACAGGGACTGAAGCTTTCTTT
CASTRTGTEAFF
>TRBD1|TRBJ2-7|-|TRBV11-2
TGTGCCAGCAGCTTAGCCTTGACAGGGGTCACCTTC
CASSLALTGVTF
>TRBD2|TRBJ2-1|-|TRBV6-5
TGTGCCAGCAGACCCACTAGCGGGATGGGGTATGAGCAGTTCTTC
CASRPTSGMGYEQFF